One and the same sample provided the 30 T cell receptor beta chains below, sequenced in a study of T-cell memory formation after mild COVID-19 (dated by TCRdb to 2020 to 2022). Libraries were constructed by 5' RACE. These reads were obtained on an Illumina NovaSeq 6000. The raw public data were reprocessed by TCRdb itself: fastp quality trimming at Q25, MiXCR clonotype calling, in-frame beta chains only. Identical CDR3 protein sequences are pooled into one entry, listed with their most common genes and DNA. Within this sample are about 430,000 distinct CDR3 sequences, with roughly 24% of them counted one time only. 8.5% to 10% of the sample goes to the ten largest clones. Material for sequencing was PBMCs or a T cell subset sorted from them (not recorded which). These receptors came from an adult woman who had mild COVID-19 (a few samples of this study predate the infection). The sample titles of this study are shuffled in the database, so cell type and time point are left out; the donor was told from shared clones.

V is TRBV4-1 and J is TRBJ2-5; TRBD2 matches 14 bases. V lost 2 bases and J lost 2; bases outside the gene matches: 4. Germline V lookup: CDR1 MGHRA, CDR2 YSYEKL. The CDR3 consists of 17 residues. CDR3 bases: TGCGCCAGCAGCCAAAGGACTAGCGGGGGGTTTCAAGAGACCCAGTACTTC. This encodes CASSQRTSGGFQETQYF.

Only a few counts were recorded for this clonotype. V usage is TRBV5-1 and J usage is TRBJ1-1, with D unresolved. Germline CDR1 and CDR2: SGHRS and YFSETQ. The V end was cut by 4 bases, the J end by 5 bases, with 9 bases between. The CDR3 is made up of 12 amino acids. CDR3 residues: CASSDISTEAFF. The CDR3 DNA sequence: TGCGCCAGCAGCGATATTTCGACTGAAGCTTTCTTT.

This clonotype was seen a handful of times. The V gene is TRBV29-1, the J gene TRBJ2-1; TRBD1 is a possible D gene (6 bases). This CDR3 region has 16 residues. CDR1 SQVTM and CDR2 ANQGSEA come from the germline V gene. V was pared by 2 bases and J by 6 bases, with 20 bases between. CDR3 sequence: CSVEKMTGGLRNEQFF. In DNA form, the CDR3 reads TGCAGCGTTGAAAAGATGACAGGAGGACTCCGCAATGAGCAGTTCTTC.

The rearrangement joins TRBV6-1 to TRBJ1-1; D is possibly TRBD1 (5 bases). Between the trimmed V and J ends, which lost 4 bases and 5 bases, there was a span of 14 bases. This CDR3 has 14 amino acids. CDR1 is MNHNS, CDR2 SASEGT, per germline. The CDR3 loop reads CASSGGGRLTEAFF. CDR3 sequence (DNA): TGTGCCAGCAGTGGGGGGGGGAGGCTGACTGAAGCTTTCTTT.

The chain is built from TRBV20-1 and TRBJ2-5; the D call may be TRBD1 or TRBD2 (5 bases each). The length of the CDR3 is 13 residues. Looked up from germline, CDR1 is DFQATT and CDR2 is SNEGSKA (reference sequence). V dropped 0 bases and J dropped 3 bases, with 8 bases sitting between them. CDR3 loop: CSARDGGKETQYF. CDR3 DNA: TGCAGTGCTAGAGATGGGGGTAAAGAGACCCAGTACTTC.

This clonotype was detected only a few times. The rearrangement links TRBV15 to TRBJ2-1; TRBD2 matches 9 bases. The CDR3 is 15 residues long. J was trimmed by 2 bases and V by 5 bases; bases with no gene match: 4. Germline CDR1 reads LNHNV; CDR2 reads YYDKDF (reference sequence). The CDR3 region is CATSPIAGAYNEQFF. DNA for the CDR3: TGTGCCACCAGCCCTATAGCGGGAGCCTACAATGAGCAGTTCTTC. Complete variable domain (other parts from reference TRBV15 and TRBJ2-1): DAMVIQNPRYQVTQFGKPVTLSCSQTLNHNVMYWYQQKSSQAPKLLFHYYDKDFNNEADTPDNFQSRRPNTSFCFLDIRSPGLGDTAMYLCATSPIAGAYNEQFFGPGTRLTVL.

The chain is built from TRBV6-5 and TRBJ1-1; tentatively, D is TRBD1 (6 bases). The CDR3 length is 18 residues. In germline, CDR1 is MNHEY, CDR2 SVGAGI. V shed 5 bases and J shed 3 bases, with 25 bases lying between them. The CDR3 sequence is CASSLHTPYRASYTEAFF. CDR3 in DNA: TGTGCCAGCAGTCTCCACACGCCTTACAGGGCCAGTTACACTGAAGCTTTCTTT.

V usage is TRBV28 and J usage is TRBJ1-4; the D is unclear. CDR3 length equals 14 residues. Germline assignment: CDR1 MDHEN and CDR2 SYDVKM. Trimming removed 6 bases at V and 0 bases at J, with 8 bases between. The chain's CDR3 is CASRQRATNEKLFF. CDR3 bases: TGTGCCAGCAGACAGAGGGCAACTAATGAAAAACTGTTTTTT.

This clonotype has more than one count but fewer than ten. This chain links TRBV4-3 with TRBJ2-5; unclear D gene. CDR1 is LGHNA and CDR2 is YSLEER in the germline V gene. Deletions cut 3 bases from V and 0 bases from J, with 23 bases between. The CDR3 has 19 residues. This CDR3 reads CASSHLFASESRYQETQYF. DNA of the CDR3: TGCGCCAGCAGCCACCTGTTCGCATCGGAGTCACGGTACCAAGAGACCCAGTACTTC.

The chain links TRBV10-2 to TRBJ1-2, with D possibly being TRBD1 (6 bases). Looked up from germline, CDR1 is WSHSY and CDR2 is SAAADI. The CDR3 is 14 residues long. The V and J ends lost 3 bases and 2 bases respectively, with 10 bases between them. The CDR3 coding sequence is TGCGCCAGCAGTGAAGACAGGAGCAACTATGGCTACACCTTC. It is translated as CASSEDRSNYGYTF.

This chain links TRBV30 with TRBJ1-2; D might be TRBD1 (5 bases). The germline V gene encodes CDR1 GTSNPN and CDR2 SVGIG (reference sequence). The CDR3 spans 13 residues. Trimming took 3 bases from V and 5 from J, leaving 13 bases between them. CDR3 DNA: TGTGCCTGGAGCAGTAGGGGCTTTTATGGCTACACCTTC. Translating it yields CAWSSRGFYGYTF.

CDR3 DNA: TGCGCCAGCAGCCGCTGGGCAGGGGGAGAGACCCAGTACTTC. Translating gives CASSRWAGGETQYF. The rearrangement uses TRBV5-1 and TRBJ2-5; 7 bases map to TRBD1. The CDR3 extends over 14 amino acids. Trimming at V came to 4 bases and at J to 4 bases, leaving 7 bases not matched to a gene. From germline, CDR1 is SGHRS and CDR2 YFSETQ. Full variable domain (rest looked up from reference TRBV5-1 and TRBJ2-5): KAGVTQTPRYLIKTRGQQVTLSCSPISGHRSVSWYQQTPGQGLQFLFEYFSETQRNKGNFPGRFSGRQFSNSRSEMNVSTLELGDSALYLCASSRWAGGETQYFGPGTRLLVL.

The V and J genes are TRBV5-1 and TRBJ2-5, with 9 positions matching TRBD1. V was pared by 3 bases and J by 0 bases, with 9 bases of the junction left unmatched. The germline CDR1 and CDR2 sequences are SGHRS and YFSETQ. The CDR3 is 17 residues long. The CDR3: CASSSPWDREYQETQYF. CDR3 nucleotides: TGCGCCAGCAGCTCGCCATGGGACAGGGAGTACCAAGAGACCCAGTACTTC.

This clonotype was recorded a few times. The V gene is TRBV18, the J gene TRBJ2-2, with TRBD1 matching over 7 bases. The CDR3 length is 16 residues. Germline CDR1 reads KGHSH; CDR2 reads LQKENI. V dropped 1 base and J dropped 4; count of bases not matched to a gene: 6. CDR3 DNA: TGTGCCAGCTCACCACGCCAGACAGGGCCCACCGGGGAGCTGTTTTTT. Translating it yields CASSPRQTGPTGELFF.

The chain couples TRBV12-3 or TRBV12-4 to TRBJ1-1; no clear D gene. CDR3 size: 12 residues. Trimming took off 7 bases at V and 4 bases at J, with 10 bases between the two ends. This chain's CDR3 is CASTLDGTEAFF. In DNA, the CDR3 is TGTGCCAGCACCCTGGACGGCACTGAAGCTTTCTTT.

This clonotype was counted a few times. The chain carries TRBV27 and TRBJ2-3; TRBD2 matches at 7 bases. CDR1 and CDR2 from the germline V gene are MNHEY and SMNVEV (reference sequence). V gave up 5 bases and J gave up 5 bases; unmatched junction bases: 7. The CDR3 length is 14 residues. CDR3: CASSPPGRGDTQYF. The CDR3 region has the DNA TGTGCCAGCAGTCCCCCGGGGAGGGGAGATACGCAGTATTTT.

This chain joins TRBV7-9 and TRBJ2-7, with TRBD2 matching 10 bases. The CDR3 length is 16 residues. V lost 3 bases, J lost 0 bases, and 5 bases stayed unmatched. Germline V gives CDR1 SEHNR, CDR2 FQNEAQ (reference sequence). CDR3: CASSFAGTSASYEQYF. The DNA for the CDR3 is TGTGCCAGCAGCTTTGCGGGGACTAGCGCCTCCTACGAGCAGTACTTC.

The rearrangement uses TRBV29-1 and TRBJ2-3; TRBD2 might be the D (5 bases). CDR1 and CDR2 from the germline V gene are SQVTM and ANQGSEA. The CDR3 has 16 amino acids. The V and J ends lost 1 base and 5 bases respectively, with 19 bases between them. The CDR3 region is CSVEAPESREGDTQYF. For the CDR3, the DNA is TGCAGCGTTGAAGCCCCGGAGAGTCGGGAAGGAGATACGCAGTATTTT.

The chain joins TRBV4-2 to TRBJ1-6, with D possibly TRBD1 on 5 matching bases. V dropped 4 bases and J dropped 7 bases, with 14 bases sitting between them. The germline V gene has CDR1 LGHNA and CDR2 YNFKEQ. This CDR3 is 15 amino acids long. The CDR3 spells CASSLIPGHNSPLHF. The CDR3 region has the DNA TGTGCCAGCAGCCTCATTCCAGGGCACAATTCACCCCTCCACTTT.

This clonotype has ten or more counts. The chain is built from TRBV25-1 and TRBJ2-1; no firm D call. Looked up from germline, CDR1 is MGHDK and CDR2 is SYGVNS. V was pared by 5 bases and J by 7 bases, with 27 bases between. This CDR3 is built from 18 residues. The CDR3 protein is CASSSRLETVPPRNEQFF. In DNA, the CDR3 is TGTGCCAGCAGTTCCCGATTGGAAACAGTTCCCCCTCGGAATGAGCAGTTCTTC.

For the CDR3, the DNA is TGTGCCAGCAGAACAAGGGCACAGGGGAAGGCGAGTCAGCCCCAGCATTTT. Translation gives CASRTRAQGKASQPQHF. The chain uses TRBV21-1 and TRBJ1-5; the table's D call, TRBD1, was not checked against the DNA. TRBV21-1 is an annotated pseudogene. The CDR3 has 17 amino acids.

The gene calls are TRBV7-6 and TRBJ1-5; 7 nucleotides align to TRBD1. Germline V gene sequence: CDR1 SGHVS, CDR2 FNYEAQ. V dropped 5 bases and J dropped 9; count of bases not matched to a gene: 10. CDR3 size: 14 residues. The CDR3 here is CASSPTGEGLPQHF. CDR3 nucleotide sequence: TGTGCCAGCAGCCCAACAGGGGAGGGGCTGCCCCAGCATTTT.

In its sample, this clonotype was seen a few times. The V gene is TRBV12-3 or TRBV12-4, the J gene TRBJ1-5; D unclear. Between the trimmed V and J ends, which lost 2 bases and 4 bases, there was a span of 12 bases. The CDR3 consists of 15 residues. The CDR3 sequence: CASSLKGRGNQPQHF. The DNA for the CDR3 is TGTGCCAGCAGTTTAAAGGGTCGTGGAAATCAGCCCCAGCATTTT.

The chain carries TRBV2 and TRBJ1-1; 7 bases fit TRBD1. The CDR3 extends over 15 amino acids. J lost 2 bases, V lost 4 bases, and 7 bases had no gene match. CDR1 is SNHLY, CDR2 FYNNEI, per germline. In DNA, the CDR3 is TGTGCCAGCAGTGTGGGGAGACAGGGAAACACTGAAGCTTTCTTT. It translates to CASSVGRQGNTEAFF.

The CDR3 coding sequence is TGCAGTGCTAGAGATGCGGGAAGCACAGATACGCAGTATTTT. It is translated as CSARDAGSTDTQYF. J is TRBJ2-3 and V is TRBV20-1; D is perhaps TRBD2 (6 bases). Per germline, CDR1 DFQATT and CDR2 SNEGSKA (reference sequence). This CDR3 is built from 14 residues. V lost 0 bases and J lost 0, with 7 bases in between.

This chain joins TRBV10-3 and TRBJ2-5; D is unresolved. Trimming pared 2 bases from V and 1 base from J, leaving 8 bases between. Germline assignment: CDR1 ENHRY and CDR2 SYGVKD. The CDR3 covers 14 residues. CDR3 coding DNA: TGTGCCATCAGTGAGGTGAAAAGCCAAGAGACCCAGTACTTC. This translates into CAISEVKSQETQYF.

This clonotype was seen more than once but under ten times. This rearrangement joins TRBV12-3 or TRBV12-4 to TRBJ2-1; perhaps D is TRBD1 or TRBD2 (5 bases each). The V gene lost 6 bases and the J gene lost 7 bases, with 22 bases spanning the gap. The CDR3 extends over 16 amino acids. Written as DNA, the CDR3 is TGTGCCAGCAGCTCCAGCTACTGGGACCCGGAGAATGAGCAGTTCTTC. As protein: CASSSSYWDPENEQFF.

This clonotype was detected a few times. V is TRBV15 and J is TRBJ1-2; TRBD1 might be the D (5 bases). This CDR3 has 15 amino acids. V lost 1 base to trimming and J lost 6 bases, with 15 bases between them. Germline CDR1 and CDR2: LNHNV and YYDKDF (reference sequence). The CDR3 DNA reads as TGTGCCACCAGCAGAGTAGGGGAACCAGGAGATGGCTACACCTTC. This sequence encodes CATSRVGEPGDGYTF.

The table lists this clonotype with many counts. The chain carries TRBV29-1 and TRBJ2-7; maybe TRBD1 (6 bases). Germline loops: CDR1 SQVTM, CDR2 ANQGSEA. Between the trimmed V and J ends, which lost 8 bases and 5 bases, there was a span of 19 bases. The CDR3 covers 13 residues. The CDR3 DNA is TGCAGCATACTCCGGGACACGGCCCACGAGCAGTACTTC. Residues: CSILRDTAHEQYF.

This sequence joins TRBV2 and TRBJ1-6; the D is unclear. Germline V CDR1 and CDR2: SNHLY, FYNNEI. V was trimmed by 7 bases and J by 7 bases, leaving 17 bases between them. This CDR3 is 15 amino acids long. In DNA form, the CDR3 reads TGTGCCAGCAAAAATGGGATGGGCGAGAATTCACCCCTCCACTTT. This translates into CASKNGMGENSPLHF. The entire variable domain, with the rest obtained from reference TRBV2 and TRBJ1-6, is as follows: EPEVTQTPSHQVTQMGQEVILRCVPISNHLYFYWYRQILGQKVEFLVSFYNNEISEKSEIFDDQFSVERPDGSNFTLKIRSTKLEDSAMYFCASKNGMGENSPLHFGNGTRLTVT.